The 31 T cell receptor beta chains below all came from one sample that was sequenced in a study of cytomegalovirus exposure and HLA in healthy donors. Both 60 Vbeta primers and 13 Jbeta primers went into the PCR. Clones were read by immunoSEQ multiplex PCR, and TCRdb kept only the in-frame ones, dropping some. This repertoire includes about 87,000 clones. Sequenced sample: PBMCs. These receptor sequences come from a man aged 45-65 years in good health and CMV-seropositive.

This rearrangement joins TRBV7-2 to TRBJ1-3; perhaps TRBD1 as D (5 bases). V was pared by 5 bases and J by 2 bases, with 10 bases between. Germline V lookup: CDR1 SGHTA, CDR2 FQGNSA. This CDR3 has 14 residues. In DNA, the CDR3 is TGTGCCAGCAGCCCCCAGGGAACTGGAAACACCATATATTTT. This gives the protein CASSPQGTGNTIYF. Full variable domain (rest looked up from reference TRBV7-2 and TRBJ1-3): GAGVSQSPSNKVTEKGKDVELRCDPISGHTALYWYRQSLGQGLEFLIYFQGNSAPDKSGLPSDRFSAERTGGSVSTLTIQRTQQEDSAVYLCASSPQGTGNTIYFGEGSWLTVV.

The genes are TRBV14 and TRBJ1-1, with 7 bases aligning to TRBD1. Trimming cost V 0 bases and J 1 base; bases outside gene matches: 2. The germline V gene has CDR1 SGHDN and CDR2 FVKESK. CDR3 length: 15 amino acids. The CDR3: CASSQDWTGNTEAFF. DNA of the CDR3: TGTGCCAGCAGCCAAGATTGGACAGGGAACACTGAAGCTTTCTTT.

The rearrangement joins TRBV5-1 to TRBJ1-2; 9 nucleotides line up with TRBD1. With 2 bases clipped from V and 7 bases from J, the junction kept 9 bases outside the gene matches. The CDR3 covers 15 residues. Looked up from germline, CDR1 is SGHRS and CDR2 is YFSETQ. CDR3 bases: TGCGCCAGCAGCTTCGGAAGGGGACAGGGCTTTGGCTACACCTTC. Amino acid sequence: CASSFGRGQGFGYTF.

V usage is TRBV6-6 and J usage is TRBJ1-2; D is undetermined. The CDR3 consists of 15 residues. Deletions cut 6 bases from V and 2 bases from J, with 16 bases between. The V gene's germline CDR1 is MNHNY and CDR2 SVGAGI (reference sequence). As DNA, the CDR3 is TGTGCCAGCAGCCGCGACACGTATACGAACTATGGCTACACCTTC. Translating gives CASSRDTYTNYGYTF.

V usage is TRBV7-2 and J usage is TRBJ2-7; 9 nucleotides align to TRBD1. The CDR3 is 15 residues long. Germline trimming cut 5 bases from V and 2 bases from J; bases unmatched to any gene: 7. The V gene's germline CDR1 is SGHTA and CDR2 FQGNSA. CDR3 residues: CASSPAGQGTYEQYF. The CDR3 region has the DNA TGTGCCAGCAGCCCGGCGGGACAGGGCACCTACGAGCAGTACTTC.

The chain is built from TRBV4-1 and TRBJ2-7; a possible D gene is TRBD2 (6 bases). This CDR3 is built from 17 residues. Germline CDR1 MGHRA, CDR2 YSYEKL. Trimming shortened V by 0 bases and J by 3 bases, and 18 bases separated the two germline ends. The CDR3 DNA reads TGCGCCAGCAGCCAAGACCCGGGGACCGGGGGACTCTACGAGCAGTACTTC. Its translation: CASSQDPGTGGLYEQYF.

The rearrangement links TRBV2 to TRBJ2-7; D uncertain. Germline V gene lookup returns CDR1 SNHLY and CDR2 FYNNEI. The CDR3 extends over 14 amino acids. Trimming pared 7 bases from V and 3 bases from J, leaving 16 bases between. CDR3 sequence: CASTHPLRGYEQYV. In nucleotides, the CDR3 is TGTGCCAGCACCCACCCACTTCGAGGCTACGAGCAGTACGTC.

This rearrangement joins TRBV5-1 to TRBJ2-1, with TRBD1 matching over 9 bases. Germline V lookup: CDR1 SGHRS, CDR2 YFSETQ. V shed 0 bases and J 9 bases; nucleotides not matched to a gene: 7. The CDR3 is made up of 15 amino acids. The DNA of the CDR3 is TGCGCCAGCAGCTTGGGGGACAGGGTGCAGGGTGAGCAGTTCTTC. Translating gives CASSLGDRVQGEQFF.

The chain links TRBV5-4 to TRBJ1-1, with D perhaps TRBD1 (6 bases). The length of the CDR3 is 13 residues. CDR1 and CDR2 (germline): SGHNT, YYREEE (reference sequence). The V end lost 6 bases, the J end lost 6 bases, and 15 bases lay between the germline ends. In nucleotides, the CDR3 is TGTGCCAGCACCCGGCCGGGGGGCGCTGAAGCTTTCTTT. As protein: CASTRPGGAEAFF.

The J gene is TRBJ1-2, the V gene TRBV5-1; D not resolved. Per germline, CDR1 SGHRS and CDR2 YFSETQ. This CDR3 contains 16 residues. Trimming cost V 1 base and J 5 bases, with 18 bases left between them. CDR3 coding DNA: TGCGCCAGCAGCTTGTCGACGGGAAACGTCCTTTATGGCTACACCTTC. This encodes CASSLSTGNVLYGYTF.

Remarks on this clone: Sequence at one end of the junction differs from germline and may be a read error. The chain couples TRBV7-7 to TRBJ1-5; D gene unclear. In germline, CDR1 is SSHAT, CDR2 FNYEAQ (reference sequence). CDR3 size: 14 residues. In DNA form, the CDR3 reads TGTGCTAGCAGCCCCCCCTCGGGCAATCAGCCCCAGCATTTT. Translating it yields CASSPPSGNQPQHF.

The chain has TRBV6-1 and TRBJ2-5; D gene uncertain. Near its end, the DNA agrees better with TRBJ2-7, so the J call may be wrong. CDR1 and CDR2 from the germline V gene are MNHNS and SASEGT. This CDR3 is 11 amino acids long. CDR3 nucleotide sequence: TGTGCCAGCAGTGAAACTTACGAGCAGTACTTC. This gives the protein CASSETYEQYF.

The chain recombines TRBV9 with TRBJ2-3; 7 bases match TRBD2. The CDR3 has 16 amino acids. Germline V gene sequence: CDR1 SGDLS, CDR2 YYNGEE. Trimming removed 0 bases from V and 5 bases from J; junction bases left unmatched: 9. CDR3 in amino acids: CASSVAPASGGDTQYF. In DNA form, the CDR3 reads TGTGCCAGCAGCGTAGCCCCGGCTAGCGGTGGAGATACGCAGTATTTT.

The chain has TRBV18 and TRBJ1-4; 8 bases fit TRBD1. Germline assignment: CDR1 KGHSH and CDR2 LQKENI. The V gene end was trimmed by 5 bases and the J gene end by 7 bases; junction bases not matched to a gene: 9. The CDR3 spans 15 residues. The CDR3 region is CASSDSGQVGEKLFF. The CDR3 nucleotides are TGTGCCAGCTCAGATTCGGGACAGGTTGGTGAAAAACTGTTTTTT. Full variable domain (rest looked up from reference TRBV18 and TRBJ1-4): NAGVMQNPRHLVRRRGQEARLRCSPMKGHSHVYWYRQLPEEGLKFMVYLQKENIIDESGMPKERFSAEFPKEGPSILRIQQVVRGDSAAYFCASSDSGQVGEKLFFGSGTQLSVL.

The J gene is TRBJ2-7, the V gene TRBV6-1; 10 bases are a match to TRBD1. With 8 bases clipped from V and 5 bases from J, the junction kept 6 bases outside the gene matches. In germline, CDR1 is MNHNS, CDR2 SASEGT. The CDR3 contains 13 residues. The CDR3 DNA sequence: TGTGCCAGCGGAGGGGACAGGGGCCACGAGCAGTACGTC. Translation gives CASGGDRGHEQYV.

The chain links TRBV7-9 to TRBJ2-7; maybe TRBD1 (6 bases). The germline CDR1 and CDR2 sequences are SEHNR and FQNEAQ (reference sequence). CDR3 length equals 15 residues. Trimming took 1 base from V and 1 from J, leaving 11 bases between them. The CDR3 sequence is CASSLVQGGSYEQYF. In DNA, the CDR3 is TGTGCCAGCAGCTTAGTACAGGGTGGGTCCTACGAGCAGTACTTC.

The rearrangement uses TRBV5-6 and TRBJ1-2, with D possibly being TRBD1 (6 bases). This CDR3 has 16 amino acids. Per germline, CDR1 SGHDT and CDR2 YYEEEE. Trimming stripped 3 bases from V and 4 bases from J, with 19 bases between. In nucleotides, the CDR3 is TGTGCCAGCAGCTCCGATTGGACAGCCTTAGTCTATGGCTACACCTTC. This encodes CASSSDWTALVYGYTF.

With regard to this clone: The same CDR3 also results from other DNA sequences found in this sample. CDR3 amino acids: CASSGSGGEAGELFF. The DNA of the CDR3 is TGTGCCAGCAGCGGAAGCGGGGGTGAGGCCGGGGAGCTGTTTTTT. The gene calls are TRBV9 and TRBJ2-2; 8 nucleotides agree with TRBD2. Germline V CDR1 and CDR2: SGDLS, YYNGEE. This CDR3 has 15 amino acids. V was pared by 3 bases and J by 6 bases, with 7 bases of the junction left unmatched.

V and J are TRBV5-6 and TRBJ2-1; no firm D call. CDR3 size: 14 residues. Looked up from germline, CDR1 is SGHDT and CDR2 is YYEEEE. The V end lost 3 bases, the J end lost 5 bases, and 12 bases lay between the germline ends. The CDR3 region has the DNA TGTGCCAGCAGCTCCCCAGTTCGTGACAATGAGCAGTTCTTC. Translated: CASSSPVRDNEQFF.

The V call is TRBV7-6, the J call TRBJ2-2; D unclear. Germline CDR1 is SGHVS and CDR2 is FNYEAQ. V was clipped by 0 bases and J by 6 bases, with 8 bases between them. CDR3 length equals 14 residues. CDR3 amino acids: CASSLASVAGELFF. The DNA for the CDR3 is TGTGCCAGCAGCTTAGCGTCGGTGGCCGGGGAGCTGTTTTTT.

This chain joins TRBV4-1 and TRBJ2-3, with 14 bases identical to TRBD2. The junction had 11 bases not matched to a gene; V was cut back by 6 bases and J by 3 bases. The CDR3 is 18 residues long. CDR1 and CDR2 from the germline V gene are MGHRA and YSYEKL. CDR3: CASRGRTGTSGRTDTQYF. For the CDR3, the DNA is TGCGCCAGCAGAGGGAGGACCGGGACTAGCGGGAGAACAGATACGCAGTATTTT.

The chain recombines TRBV29-1 with TRBJ2-3, with D perhaps TRBD2 (6 bases). Germline-derived CDR1 and CDR2 are SQVTM and ANQGSEA. The CDR3 has 11 amino acids. V was cut by 6 bases and J by 8 bases, with 12 bases left in between. CDR3 sequence reads: CSVGLASTQYF. The CDR3 DNA reads as TGCAGCGTGGGGCTAGCGAGTACGCAGTATTTT.

This rearrangement joins TRBV11-3 to TRBJ2-5; perhaps TRBD2 as D (5 bases). The V and J ends lost 0 bases and 7 bases respectively, with 18 bases between them. CDR3 length equals 16 residues. Germline V CDR1 and CDR2: SGHNT, YENEEA. The CDR3 nucleotides read TGTGCCAGCAGCTTAGAAGGCGGGTCGGTGCTTGGGACCCAGTACTTC. Translating it yields CASSLEGGSVLGTQYF.

The rearrangement uses TRBV5-1 and TRBJ1-1, with TRBD1 matching over 11 bases. The germline CDR1 and CDR2 sequences are SGHRS and YFSETQ. Trimming at V came to 4 bases and at J to 3 bases, leaving 2 bases not matched to a gene. The length of the CDR3 is 14 residues. CDR3 sequence (DNA): TGCGCCAGCAGCCCGGGACAGGGGGACACTGAAGCTTTCTTT. It encodes CASSPGQGDTEAFF. The entire variable domain, with the rest obtained from reference TRBV5-1 and TRBJ1-1, is as follows: KAGVTQTPRYLIKTRGQQVTLSCSPISGHRSVSWYQQTPGQGLQFLFEYFSETQRNKGNFPGRFSGRQFSNSRSEMNVSTLELGDSALYLCASSPGQGDTEAFFGQGTRLTVV.

This chain joins TRBV18 and TRBJ1-1; D uncertain. The length of the CDR3 is 11 residues. Trimming took 4 bases from V and 8 from J, leaving 8 bases between them. CDR1 is KGHSH and CDR2 is LQKENI in the germline V gene. CDR3: CASSLQYEAFF. CDR3 DNA sequence: TGTGCCAGCTCACTACAATACGAAGCTTTCTTT.

The chain uses TRBV7-2 and TRBJ2-7, with 8 bases identical to TRBD1. The CDR3 length is 16 residues. Trimming cost V 3 bases and J 4 bases; bases outside gene matches: 11. Germline loops: CDR1 SGHTA, CDR2 FQGNSA. The CDR3 DNA sequence: TGTGCCAGCAGCTTTCCTCCCGGACAGGGAAATTACGAGCAGTACTTC. Its translation: CASSFPPGQGNYEQYF.

This rearrangement joins TRBV2 to TRBJ1-5, with D tentatively TRBD1 (6 bases). The CDR3 runs to 15 residues. In germline, CDR1 is SNHLY, CDR2 FYNNEI. V shed 1 base and J shed 7 bases, with 14 bases lying between them. The CDR3 DNA reads as TGTGCCAGCAGTGAAGGGGAGGGGGGAAGGCAGCCCCAGCATTTT. It translates to CASSEGEGGRQPQHF.

V gene TRBV19 combines with J gene TRBJ1-5, with D uncertain. The CDR3 length is 14 residues. Germline V lookup: CDR1 LNHDA, CDR2 SQIVND (reference sequence). The germline V and J ends were trimmed by 1 base and 4 bases, with 8 bases remaining between them. Written as DNA, the CDR3 is TGTGCCAGTAGTATAGGGTCCAGAAATCAGCCCCAGCATTTT. Residues: CASSIGSRNQPQHF.

This chain uses TRBV30 with TRBJ1-2, with 9 bases aligning to TRBD1. The V gene's germline CDR1 is GTSNPN and CDR2 SVGIG (reference sequence). The CDR3 spans 17 residues. V trimming: 3 bases; J trimming: 0 bases; junction bases outside the gene matches: 11. In nucleotides, the CDR3 is TGTGCCTGGAGCCCGGGGACAGGGCTCCCTTCTAACTATGGCTACACCTTC. Translated, it gives CAWSPGTGLPSNYGYTF.

The rearrangement joins TRBV11-3 to TRBJ1-2, with D perhaps TRBD1 (6 bases). This CDR3 contains 14 residues. The V end was cut by 6 bases, the J end by 4 bases, with 15 bases between. CDR1 and CDR2 from the germline V gene are SGHNT and YENEEA. The CDR3 loop reads CASSPRQAIYGYTF. The CDR3 DNA is TGTGCCAGCAGTCCCCGACAGGCCATCTATGGCTACACCTTC. The variable domain in full, completed from reference TRBV11-3 and TRBJ1-2, reads EAGVVQSPRYKIIEKKQPVAFWCNPISGHNTLYWYLQNLGQGPELLIRYENEEAVDDSQLPKDRFSAERLKGVDSTLKIQPAELGDSAVYLCASSPRQAIYGYTFGSGTRLTVV.

The CDR3 nucleotides read TGTGCCAGCAGTGCACAGGGATTCCGTTATGGCTACACCTTC. Residues: CASSAQGFRYGYTF. This sequence joins TRBV2 and TRBJ1-2, with a weak D call TRBD1 (6 bases). Trimming shortened V by 4 bases and J by 5 bases, and 14 bases separated the two germline ends. The CDR3 spans 14 residues. From germline, CDR1 is SNHLY and CDR2 FYNNEI.